These T cell receptor beta chains were read from a single sample in a study of cytomegalovirus exposure and HLA in healthy donors. Produced via immunoSEQ multiplex PCR; TCRdb's table is partial and in-frame only. The table includes approximately 210,000 clones, about 85% detected once. Material for sequencing was PBMCs. Receptor source: a male donor in good health and CMV-seropositive. CDR3s include the opening cysteine and the closing phenylalanine or tryptophan. Fields, in order: D gene, clone size, V gene, J gene, CDR3 protein, CDR3 DNA. D genes are given only for firm matches. For some rows the clone size is stated as once, few or many, or as a class when expanded; others skip it.

>TRBD1|few|TRBV6-6|TRBJ1-2
CASSRDSYGYTF
TGTGCCAGCAGCCGGGACAGCTATGGCTACACCTTC
>TRBD2|.|TRBV4-1|TRBJ2-1
CASSQMGGEGTYNEQFF
TGCGCCAGCAGCCAAATGGGGGGGGAAGGAACCTACAATGAGCAGTTCTTC
>.|.|TRBV11-2|TRBJ2-1
CASSPRRQSNEQFF
TGTGCCAGCAGCCCGAGACGACAGAGCAATGAGCAGTTCTTC
>.|once|TRBV11-2|TRBJ1-1
CASSQGANTEAFF
TGTGCCAGCAGCCAGGGCGCTAACACTGAAGCTTTCTTT
>.|.|TRBV9|TRBJ2-2
CASSGFDSTGELFF
TGTGCCAGCAGCGGGTTCGACTCAACCGGGGAGCTGTTTTTT
>TRBD1|.|TRBV5-1|TRBJ2-7
CASSPGTAPSGEQYF
TGCGCCAGCAGCCCCGGGACAGCGCCTTCCGGCGAGCAGTACTTC
>.|.|TRBV4-2|TRBJ2-7
CASSPKVGSSNEQYF
TGTGCCAGCAGCCCGAAGGTTGGTAGCTCAAACGAGCAGTACTTC
>.|few|TRBV14|TRBJ2-6
CASSQGSFGANVLTF
TGTGCCAGCAGCCAAGGTAGCTTTGGGGCCAACGTCCTGACTTTC
>.|.|TRBV9|TRBJ2-5
CASSTGIDETQYF
TGTGCCAGCAGCACAGGGATCGACGAGACCCAGTACTTC
>.|once|TRBV4-3|TRBJ2-1
CASSQEQGRLEQFF
TGCGCCAGCAGCCAAGAGCAGGGGAGACTTGAGCAGTTCTTC